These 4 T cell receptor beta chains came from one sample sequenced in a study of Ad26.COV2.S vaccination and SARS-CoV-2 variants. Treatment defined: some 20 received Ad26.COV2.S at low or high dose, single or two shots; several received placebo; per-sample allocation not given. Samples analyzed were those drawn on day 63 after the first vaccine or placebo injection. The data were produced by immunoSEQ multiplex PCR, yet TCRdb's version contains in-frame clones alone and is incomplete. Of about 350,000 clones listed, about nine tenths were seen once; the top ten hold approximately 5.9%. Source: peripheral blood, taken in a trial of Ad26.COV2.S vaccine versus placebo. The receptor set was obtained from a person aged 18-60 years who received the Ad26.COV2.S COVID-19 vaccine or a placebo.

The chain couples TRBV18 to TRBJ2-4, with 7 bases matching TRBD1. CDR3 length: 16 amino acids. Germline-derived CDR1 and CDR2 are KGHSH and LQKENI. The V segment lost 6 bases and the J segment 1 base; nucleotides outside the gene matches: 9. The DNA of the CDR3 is TGTGCCAGCTCGGAGACCGGGACAGAGGCCAAAAACATTCAGTACTTC. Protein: CASSETGTEAKNIQYF.

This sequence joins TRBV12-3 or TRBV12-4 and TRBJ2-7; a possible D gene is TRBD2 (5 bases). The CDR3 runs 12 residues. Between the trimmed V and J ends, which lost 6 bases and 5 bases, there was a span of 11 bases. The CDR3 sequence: CASRREGDEQYF. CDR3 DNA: TGTGCCAGCAGGCGTGAGGGAGACGAGCAGTACTTC.

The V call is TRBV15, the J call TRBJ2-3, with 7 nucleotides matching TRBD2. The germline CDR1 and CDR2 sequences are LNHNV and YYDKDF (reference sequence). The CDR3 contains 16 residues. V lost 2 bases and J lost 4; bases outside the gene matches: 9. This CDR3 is CATSRLPAGAPDTQYF. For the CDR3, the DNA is TGTGCCACCAGCAGACTCCCGGCGGGAGCCCCAGATACGCAGTATTTT.

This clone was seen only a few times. CDR3 nucleotides: TGTGCCAGCAGTTGGCGGACAGGGGGCTTGGCCTATGGCTACACCTTC. This encodes CASSWRTGGLAYGYTF. This chain uses TRBV27 with TRBJ1-2, with TRBD1 matching over 11 bases. J was trimmed by 4 bases and V by 4 bases; bases with no gene match: 8. Germline V CDR1 and CDR2: MNHEY, SMNVEV (reference sequence). This CDR3 is 16 amino acids long.